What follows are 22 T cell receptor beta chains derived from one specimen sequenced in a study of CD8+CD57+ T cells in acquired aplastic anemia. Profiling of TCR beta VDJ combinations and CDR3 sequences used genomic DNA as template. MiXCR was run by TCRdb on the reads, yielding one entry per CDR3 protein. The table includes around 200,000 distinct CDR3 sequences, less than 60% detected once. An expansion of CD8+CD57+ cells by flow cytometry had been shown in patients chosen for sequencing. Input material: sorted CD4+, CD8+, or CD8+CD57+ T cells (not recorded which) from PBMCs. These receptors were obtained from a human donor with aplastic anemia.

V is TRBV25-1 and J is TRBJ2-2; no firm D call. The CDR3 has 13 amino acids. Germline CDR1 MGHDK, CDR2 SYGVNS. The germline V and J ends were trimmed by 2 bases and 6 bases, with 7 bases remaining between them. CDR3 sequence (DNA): TGTGCCAGCAGTGAACGGGCAGCCGGGGAGCTGTTTTTT. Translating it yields CASSERAAGELFF.

The chain's CDR3 is CASSLGWAGDNYEQYF. The CDR3 DNA is TGTGCCAGCAGCTTAGGGTGGGCGGGAGACAACTACGAGCAGTACTTC. The chain couples TRBV7-3 to TRBJ2-7, with 7 bases fitting TRBD2. V dropped 2 bases and J dropped 3; count of bases not matched to a gene: 10. The CDR3 has 16 amino acids. Looked up from germline, CDR1 is SGHTA and CDR2 is FQGTGA. Supplemented by reference TRBV7-3 and TRBJ2-7, the full variable domain reads GAGVSQTPSNKVTEKGKYVELRCDPISGHTALYWYRQSLGQGPEFLIYFQGTGAADDSGLPNDRFFAVRPEGSVSTLKIQRTERGDSAVYLCASSLGWAGDNYEQYFGPGTRLTVT.

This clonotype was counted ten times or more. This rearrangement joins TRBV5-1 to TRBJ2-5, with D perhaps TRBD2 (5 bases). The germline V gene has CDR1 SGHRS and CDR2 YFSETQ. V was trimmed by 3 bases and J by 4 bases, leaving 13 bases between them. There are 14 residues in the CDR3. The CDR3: CASSSAAGLETQYF. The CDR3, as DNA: TGCGCCAGCAGCTCGGCGGCGGGTTTAGAGACCCAGTACTTC.

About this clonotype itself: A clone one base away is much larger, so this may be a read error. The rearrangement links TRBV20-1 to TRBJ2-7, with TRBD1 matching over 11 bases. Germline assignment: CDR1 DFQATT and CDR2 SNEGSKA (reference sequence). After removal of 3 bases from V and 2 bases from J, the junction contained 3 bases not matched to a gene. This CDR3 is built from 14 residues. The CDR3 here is CSARGDRGTYEQYF. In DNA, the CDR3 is TGCAGTGCTAGGGGGGACAGGGGGACCTACGAGCAGTACTTC.

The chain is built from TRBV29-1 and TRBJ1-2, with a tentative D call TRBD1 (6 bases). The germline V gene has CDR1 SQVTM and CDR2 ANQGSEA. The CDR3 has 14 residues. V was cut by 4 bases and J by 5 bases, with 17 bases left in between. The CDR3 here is CSVGWGAGAYGYTF. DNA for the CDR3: TGCAGCGTTGGCTGGGGGGCAGGGGCATATGGCTACACCTTC.

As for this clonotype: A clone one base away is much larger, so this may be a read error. The CDR3 sequence is CASSPDRGNEKLFF. CDR3 nucleotide sequence: TGTGCCAGCAGCCCGGACAGGGGGAATGAAAAACTGTTTTTT. This sequence joins TRBV2 and TRBJ1-4, with 10 bases fitting TRBD1. With V trimmed by 6 bases and J by 5 bases, 3 bases remained unmatched. Germline loops: CDR1 SNHLY, CDR2 FYNNEI. The CDR3 is made up of 14 amino acids.

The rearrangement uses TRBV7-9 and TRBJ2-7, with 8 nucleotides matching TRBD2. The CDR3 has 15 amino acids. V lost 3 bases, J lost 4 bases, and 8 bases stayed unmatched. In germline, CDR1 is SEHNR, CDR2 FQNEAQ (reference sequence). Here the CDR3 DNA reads TGTGCCAGCAGCTTGCCCGGGACTAGTTCGTACGAGCAGTACTTC. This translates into CASSLPGTSSYEQYF.

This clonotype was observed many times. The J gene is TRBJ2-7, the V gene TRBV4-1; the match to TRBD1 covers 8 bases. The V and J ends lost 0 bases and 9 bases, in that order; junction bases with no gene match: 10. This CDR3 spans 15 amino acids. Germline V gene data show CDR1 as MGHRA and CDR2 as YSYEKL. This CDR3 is CASSQDPFRGRGQYF. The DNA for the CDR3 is TGCGCCAGCAGCCAAGATCCCTTCAGGGGGCGAGGGCAGTACTTC.

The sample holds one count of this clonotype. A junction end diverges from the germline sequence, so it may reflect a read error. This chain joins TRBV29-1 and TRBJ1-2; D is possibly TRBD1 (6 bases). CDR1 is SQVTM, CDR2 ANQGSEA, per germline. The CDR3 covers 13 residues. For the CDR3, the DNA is TGCAGCGTCGAAGAGACAGGTGGCTATGGCTACACCTTC. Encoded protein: CSVEETGGYGYTF. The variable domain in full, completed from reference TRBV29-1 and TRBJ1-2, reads SAVISQKPSRDICQRGTSLTIQCQVDSQVTMMFWYRQQPGQSLTLIATANQGSEATYESGFVIDKFPISRPNLTFSTLTVSNMSPEDSSIYLCSVEETGGYGYTFGSGTRLTVV.

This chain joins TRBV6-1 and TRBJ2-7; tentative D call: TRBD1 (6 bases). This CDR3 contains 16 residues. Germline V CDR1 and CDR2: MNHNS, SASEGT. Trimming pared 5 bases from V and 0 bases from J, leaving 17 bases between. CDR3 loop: CASSLAGTRSSYEQYF. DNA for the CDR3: TGTGCCAGCAGTCTTGCCGGGACACGGAGCTCCTACGAGCAGTACTTC.

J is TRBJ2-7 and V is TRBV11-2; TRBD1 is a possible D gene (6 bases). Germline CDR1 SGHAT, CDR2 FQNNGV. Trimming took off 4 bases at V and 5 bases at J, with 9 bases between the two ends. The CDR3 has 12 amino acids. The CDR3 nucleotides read TGTGCCAGCAGCTCCTCAGGGGACGAGCAGTACTTC. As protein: CASSSSGDEQYF.

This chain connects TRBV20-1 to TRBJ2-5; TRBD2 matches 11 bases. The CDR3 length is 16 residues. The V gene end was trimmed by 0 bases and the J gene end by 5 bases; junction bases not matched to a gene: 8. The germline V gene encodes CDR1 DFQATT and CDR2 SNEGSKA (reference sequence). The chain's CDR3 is CSARDPASGGYETQYF. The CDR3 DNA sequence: TGCAGTGCTAGAGACCCGGCTAGCGGGGGGTATGAGACCCAGTACTTC.

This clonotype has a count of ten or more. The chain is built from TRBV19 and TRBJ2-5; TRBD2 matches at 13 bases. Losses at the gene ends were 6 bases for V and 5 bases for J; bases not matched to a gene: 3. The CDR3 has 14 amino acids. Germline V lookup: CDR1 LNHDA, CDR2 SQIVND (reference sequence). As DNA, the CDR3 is TGTGCCAGTAGCCCACTAGCGGGAGGGGAGACCCAGTACTTC. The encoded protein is CASSPLAGGETQYF.

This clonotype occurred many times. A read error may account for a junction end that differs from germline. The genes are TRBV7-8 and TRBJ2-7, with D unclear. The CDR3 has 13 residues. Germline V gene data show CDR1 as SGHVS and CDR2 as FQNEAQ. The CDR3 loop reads CASSLVPSYEQYF. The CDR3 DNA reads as TGCGCCAGCAGCTTGGTTCCCTCCTACGAGCAGTACTTC.

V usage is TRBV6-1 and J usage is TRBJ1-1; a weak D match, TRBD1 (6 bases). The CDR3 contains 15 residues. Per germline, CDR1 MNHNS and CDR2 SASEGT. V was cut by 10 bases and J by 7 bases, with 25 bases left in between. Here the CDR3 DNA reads TGTGCCATCACTGAAGCGGGGGGGCAGGGGCTTGAAGCTTTCTTT. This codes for CAITEAGGQGLEAFF.

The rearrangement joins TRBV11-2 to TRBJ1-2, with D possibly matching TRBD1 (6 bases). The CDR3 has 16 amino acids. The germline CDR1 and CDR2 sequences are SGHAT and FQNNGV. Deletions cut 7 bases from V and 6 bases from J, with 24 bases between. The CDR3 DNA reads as TGTGCCAGCACCGTGTACGGTAGGGGCTACAGGGATGGCTACACCTTC. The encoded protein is CASTVYGRGYRDGYTF.

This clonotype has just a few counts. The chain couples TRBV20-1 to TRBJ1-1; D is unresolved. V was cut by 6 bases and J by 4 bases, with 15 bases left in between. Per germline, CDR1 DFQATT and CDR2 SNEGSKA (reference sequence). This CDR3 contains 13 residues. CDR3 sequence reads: CSADPLLATEAFF. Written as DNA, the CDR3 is TGCAGTGCCGATCCCCTGTTGGCCACTGAAGCTTTCTTT.

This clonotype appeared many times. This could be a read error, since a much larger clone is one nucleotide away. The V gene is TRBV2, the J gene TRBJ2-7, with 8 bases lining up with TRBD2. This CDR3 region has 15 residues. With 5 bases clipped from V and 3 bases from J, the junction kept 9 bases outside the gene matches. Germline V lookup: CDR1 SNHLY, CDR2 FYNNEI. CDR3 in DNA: TGTGCCAGCAGTCGGGCGGGGGGCGTAGACTACGAGCAGTACTTC. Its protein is CASSRAGGVDYEQYF.

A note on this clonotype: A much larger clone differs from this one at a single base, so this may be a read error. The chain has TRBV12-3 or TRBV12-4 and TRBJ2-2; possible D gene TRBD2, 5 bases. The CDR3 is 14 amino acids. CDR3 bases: TGTGCCGGCAGTTTGTCAGCGGACACCGGGGAGCTGTTTTTT. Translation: CAGSLSADTGELFF.

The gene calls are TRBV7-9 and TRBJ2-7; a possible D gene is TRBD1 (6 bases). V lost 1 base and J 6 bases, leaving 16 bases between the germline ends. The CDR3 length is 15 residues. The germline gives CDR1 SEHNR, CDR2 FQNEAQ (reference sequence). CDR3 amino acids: CASSLGAAGESEQYF. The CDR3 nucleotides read TGTGCCAGCAGCTTAGGGGCCGCAGGGGAGAGCGAGCAGTACTTC.

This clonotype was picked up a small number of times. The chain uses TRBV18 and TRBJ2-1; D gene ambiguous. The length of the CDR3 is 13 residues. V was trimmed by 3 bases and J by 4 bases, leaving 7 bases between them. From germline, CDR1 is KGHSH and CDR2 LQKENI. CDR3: CASSPQSYNEQFF. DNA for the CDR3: TGTGCCAGCTCACCGCAGTCGTACAATGAGCAGTTCTTC.

Here the CDR3 reads CAIRGGGDQETQYF. The CDR3 DNA reads TGTGCCATCAGGGGTGGAGGGGATCAAGAGACCCAGTACTTC. The chain employs TRBV10-3 and TRBJ2-5, with D tentatively TRBD2 (6 bases). Germline loops: CDR1 ENHRY, CDR2 SYGVKD. V lost 6 bases and J lost 2, with 13 bases in between. The CDR3 consists of 14 residues.